These 19 T cell receptor beta chains came from one sample sequenced in a study of cytomegalovirus exposure and HLA in healthy donors. The table came from immunoSEQ multiplex PCR; TCRdb's copy has only in-frame clones and leaves some out. The sample records 38,000 or so clones, 90% to 95% being singletons. Sample: PBMCs. The origin of the receptors is a man aged 18 to 29 in good health and CMV-seronegative.

The rearrangement joins TRBV6-1 to TRBJ2-7; 10 nucleotides agree with TRBD2. This CDR3 is 14 amino acids long. The junction had 1 base not matched to a gene; V was cut back by 2 bases and J by 3 bases. CDR1 is MNHNS, CDR2 SASEGT, per germline. CDR3 sequence: CASSESGRDYEQYF. The CDR3 nucleotides read TGTGCCAGCAGTGAAAGCGGGAGGGACTACGAGCAGTACTTC.

The chain uses TRBV9 and TRBJ2-1; maybe TRBD2 (5 bases). Deletions cut 0 bases from V and 6 bases from J, with 22 bases between. The CDR3 is 18 amino acids. Germline V gene sequence: CDR1 SGDLS, CDR2 YYNGEE. The CDR3 nucleotides read TGTGCCAGCAGCGTAGCCCCCTCAGGACGAGGGTCTACCAATGAGCAGTTCTTC. It encodes CASSVAPSGRGSTNEQFF.

The chain couples TRBV30 to TRBJ2-4; D possibly corresponds to TRBD1 (5 bases). V lost 2 bases, J lost 0 bases, and 8 bases lay in between. The CDR3 is made up of 14 amino acids. Germline CDR1 and CDR2: GTSNPN and SVGIG (reference sequence). This CDR3 reads CAWSKGAAKNIQYF. In DNA, the CDR3 is TGTGCCTGGAGTAAAGGGGCAGCCAAAAACATTCAGTACTTC. The complete variable domain, with remaining parts taken from reference TRBV30 and TRBJ2-4, reads SQTIHQWPATLVQPVGSPLSLECTVEGTSNPNLYWYRQAAGRGLQLLFYSVGIGQISSEVPQNLSASRPQDRQFILSSKKLLLSDSGFYLCAWSKGAAKNIQYFGAGTRLSVL.

J is TRBJ1-5 and V is TRBV28, with D possibly being TRBD1 (5 bases). Trimming removed 2 bases at V and 5 bases at J, with 7 bases between. Germline V CDR1 and CDR2: MDHEN, SYDVKM. This CDR3 comprises 13 residues. The CDR3 bases are TGTGCCAGCAGTTTACAGGGCGATCAGCCCCAGCATTTT. Amino acids: CASSLQGDQPQHF. Based on the CDR3 plus reference TRBV28 and TRBJ1-5, the full variable domain is DVKVTQSSRYLVKRTGEKVFLECVQDMDHENMFWYRQDPGLGLRLIYFSYDVKMKEKGDIPEGYSVSREKKERFSLILESASTNQTSMYLCASSLQGDQPQHFGDGTRLSIL.

The chain couples TRBV5-1 to TRBJ2-3; 7 positions match TRBD2. The V and J ends lost 5 bases and 4 bases, in that order; junction bases with no gene match: 10. The CDR3 length is 15 residues. Germline CDR1 and CDR2: SGHRS and YFSETQ. The CDR3 loop reads CASSRLAGGADTQYF. The CDR3 nucleotides are TGCGCCAGCAGTCGACTAGCAGGTGGGGCAGATACGCAGTATTTT.

A single count supports this clone. The rearrangement links TRBV6-4 to TRBJ2-3, with TRBD2 as a possible D gene (5 bases). The germline V gene encodes CDR1 MRHNA and CDR2 SNTAGT. The CDR3 contains 13 residues. Trimming removed 0 bases at V and 8 bases at J, with 9 bases between. CDR3 nucleotide sequence: TGTGCCAGCAGTGACTCGGAACGGGGTACGCAGTATTTT. Translating it yields CASSDSERGTQYF.

The chain has TRBV12-5 and TRBJ2-5, with D perhaps TRBD2 (7 bases). CDR3 length equals 13 residues. The ends were cut back, 7 bases at V and 5 bases at J, with 14 bases in the middle. Germline CDR1 is LGHNT and CDR2 is FRNRAP. The CDR3 reads CASALGGAETQYF. The CDR3 DNA follows: TGTGCTAGTGCCTTGGGGGGGGCGGAGACCCAGTACTTC.

The rearrangement uses TRBV7-9 and TRBJ2-5; D is perhaps TRBD1 (6 bases). The CDR3 is 12 amino acids. The V gene's germline CDR1 is SEHNR and CDR2 FQNEAQ (reference sequence). Trimming stripped 5 bases from V and 14 bases from J, with 18 bases between. The CDR3 loop is CASSLTDSAVYF. CDR3 in DNA: TGTGCCAGCAGCCTCACGGACAGTGCGGTTTACTTC.

The rearrangement uses TRBV7-3 and TRBJ2-2, with TRBD2 matching over 10 bases. CDR1 and CDR2 from the germline V gene are SGHTA and FQGTGA. V was clipped by 5 bases and J by 7 bases; unmatched bases: 10. The CDR3 contains 16 residues. CDR3 sequence reads: CASSPVVAGGIGELFF. The CDR3 nucleotides read TGTGCCAGCAGCCCCGTAGTAGCGGGAGGTATCGGGGAGCTGTTTTTT.

Comments on this clone: One junction end does not reproduce the germline sequence, and a read error may be involved. The CDR3 DNA reads TGTGCTAGCAGCCCGAGCCGGGACAGCTACAATGAGCAGTTCTTC. Protein product: CASSPSRDSYNEQFF. This chain links TRBV7-7 with TRBJ2-1; 7 bases are shared with TRBD1. In germline, CDR1 is SSHAT, CDR2 FNYEAQ (reference sequence). This CDR3 region has 15 residues.

The V gene is TRBV7-2, the J gene TRBJ1-2; D is perhaps TRBD1 (5 bases). The CDR3 extends over 14 amino acids. Trimming removed 1 base from V and 1 base from J, with 7 bases in between. Germline V gives CDR1 SGHTA, CDR2 FQGNSA. The CDR3 loop is CASSLGGGNYGYTF. For the CDR3, the DNA is TGTGCCAGCAGCTTAGGCGGGGGTAACTATGGCTACACCTTC. Variable domain in full (rest from reference TRBV7-2 and TRBJ1-2): GAGVSQSPSNKVTEKGKDVELRCDPISGHTALYWYRQSLGQGLEFLIYFQGNSAPDKSGLPSDRFSAERTGGSVSTLTIQRTQQEDSAVYLCASSLGGGNYGYTFGSGTRLTVV.

The rearrangement joins TRBV19 to TRBJ1-1; a weak D match, TRBD1 (6 bases). The CDR3 sequence is 13 residues long. Germline V gene sequence: CDR1 LNHDA, CDR2 SQIVND (reference sequence). Trimming took off 5 bases at V and 8 bases at J, with 15 bases between the two ends. The CDR3 region has the DNA TGTGCCAGTAGTTACGACAGGAGGCTAGAAGCTTTCTTT. It codes for CASSYDRRLEAFF. Full variable domain (remainder filled in from reference TRBV19 and TRBJ1-1): DGGITQSPKYLFRKEGQNVTLSCEQNLNHDAMYWYRQDPGQGLRLIYYSQIVNDFQKGDIAEGYSVSREKKESFPLTVTSAQKNPTAFYLCASSYDRRLEAFFGQGTRLTVV.

The V and J genes are TRBV28 and TRBJ2-3; 7 bases align to TRBD1. This CDR3 has 14 amino acids. Germline-derived CDR1 and CDR2 are MDHEN and SYDVKM. V was clipped by 8 bases and J by 4 bases; unmatched bases: 9. DNA of the CDR3: TGTGCCAGCGGCCTACAGGGGATGTCAGATACGCAGTATTTT. This translates into CASGLQGMSDTQYF.

V is TRBV30 and J is TRBJ2-3, with TRBD2 identical over 13 bases. From germline, CDR1 is GTSNPN and CDR2 SVGIG (reference sequence). The CDR3 is 18 amino acids. Trimming removed 2 bases from V and 4 bases from J; junction bases left unmatched: 12. CDR3: CAWSKPGLAGLPPDTQYF. DNA of the CDR3: TGTGCCTGGAGTAAGCCGGGACTAGCGGGATTACCTCCAGATACGCAGTATTTT. The variable domain in full, with the rest retrieved from reference TRBV30 and TRBJ2-3, is SQTIHQWPATLVQPVGSPLSLECTVEGTSNPNLYWYRQAAGRGLQLLFYSVGIGQISSEVPQNLSASRPQDRQFILSSKKLLLSDSGFYLCAWSKPGLAGLPPDTQYFGPGTRLTVL.

This chain connects TRBV6-1 to TRBJ2-1, with D possibly TRBD2 on 6 matching bases. The CDR3 runs to 15 residues. The V gene lost 2 bases and the J gene lost 15 bases, with 23 bases spanning the gap. Germline values: CDR1 MNHNS, CDR2 SASEGT. CDR3 sequence reads: CASSERTSQGLRLFF. The CDR3 DNA is TGTGCCAGCAGTGAAAGAACTAGCCAGGGATTAAGGCTGTTCTTC.

The CDR3 reads CASSQDMRTGGNTIYF. CDR3 sequence (DNA): TGTGCCAGCAGCCAAGATATGAGGACAGGGGGAAACACCATATATTTT. This chain uses TRBV4-2 with TRBJ1-3; 8 nucleotides agree with TRBD1. V shed 0 bases and J 4 bases; nucleotides not matched to a gene: 5. This CDR3 spans 16 amino acids. Germline CDR1 reads LGHNA; CDR2 reads YNFKEQ.

The chain links TRBV30 to TRBJ2-1; 13 bases map to TRBD2. V shed 4 bases, J shed 9 bases, and the junction held 9 bases outside the gene matches. The CDR3 consists of 15 residues. The germline gives CDR1 GTSNPN, CDR2 SVGIG (reference sequence). The CDR3 reads CAWTALAGGPGEQFF. The DNA of the CDR3 is TGTGCCTGGACCGCACTAGCGGGGGGGCCAGGTGAGCAGTTCTTC.

In this sample, this clone turned up once. The chain carries TRBV9 and TRBJ2-7, with D possibly being TRBD1 (6 bases). Trimming stripped 0 bases from V and 8 bases from J, with 9 bases between. Germline assignment: CDR1 SGDLS and CDR2 YYNGEE. The CDR3 is 12 residues long. CDR3 in amino acids: CASSVGRGKQYF. CDR3 DNA: TGTGCCAGCAGCGTAGGCAGGGGTAAGCAGTACTTC.

The CDR3 reads CSVAKLAVFPEQFF. CDR3 nucleotides: TGCAGCGTTGCTAAACTAGCGGTGTTTCCTGAGCAGTTCTTC. This sequence joins TRBV29-1 and TRBJ2-1; 8 bases agree with TRBD2. The germline CDR1 and CDR2 sequences are SQVTM and ANQGSEA. With V trimmed by 4 bases and J by 9 bases, 11 bases remained unmatched. This CDR3 contains 14 residues.